The 11 T cell receptor beta chains below come from one sample, sequenced in a study of OX40 agonist ivuxolimab in advanced cancers. Assay: immunoSEQ multiplex PCR; the TCRdb copy retains only in-frame clones and omits some. The data contain tens of thousands of clones, more than 70% of them singletons. Sequences were derived from CD4+ or CD8+ T cells sorted from blood, sampled in a trial of the OX40 agonist ivuxolimab. The receptors originated from an adult with an advanced solid tumor such as melanoma, head and neck, liver or kidney cancer.

Comments on this clone: In the same sample, other DNA sequences code for this CDR3. This sequence joins TRBV18 and TRBJ2-2, with TRBD1 identical over 7 bases. Germline V CDR1 and CDR2: KGHSH, LQKENI. V shed 3 bases and J 5 bases; nucleotides not matched to a gene: 0. This CDR3 contains 13 residues. The CDR3 sequence: CASSPTGTGELFF. The CDR3 nucleotides read TGTGCCAGCTCACCGACAGGGACCGGGGAGCTGTTTTTT.

V and J are TRBV11-3 and TRBJ2-5; 12 nucleotides agree with TRBD2. Germline V gene lookup returns CDR1 SGHNT and CDR2 YENEEA. The CDR3 contains 13 residues. V gave up 5 bases and J gave up 7 bases; unmatched junction bases: 2. CDR3 coding DNA: TGTGCCAGCAGCCCGGGACTAGCGGGGACCCAGTACTTC. This gives the protein CASSPGLAGTQYF.

The chain employs TRBV15 and TRBJ1-6, with D uncertain. Germline-derived CDR1 and CDR2 are LNHNV and YYDKDF (reference sequence). V lost 1 base to trimming and J lost 3 bases, with 10 bases between them. The CDR3 is 16 amino acids. CDR3 coding DNA: TGTGCCACCAGCAGAGGAGGAGGGATCTATAATTCACCCCTCCACTTT. Encoded protein: CATSRGGGIYNSPLHF.

V usage is TRBV10-3 and J usage is TRBJ2-3, with D perhaps matching TRBD1 (6 bases). Trimming cost V 7 bases and J 2 bases, with 13 bases left between them. Germline loops: CDR1 ENHRY, CDR2 SYGVKD. The CDR3 extends over 14 amino acids. DNA of the CDR3: TGTGCCATCAAGGACAGACAAAACACAGATACGCAGTATTTT. Residues: CAIKDRQNTDTQYF.

The chain joins TRBV28 to TRBJ1-5; D is perhaps TRBD1 (5 bases). This CDR3 comprises 14 residues. Germline V gene sequence: CDR1 MDHEN, CDR2 SYDVKM. V lost 6 bases to trimming and J lost 6 bases, with 15 bases between them. CDR3 sequence (DNA): TGTGCCAGCAGGGGACCCCAAGCGGGTCAGCCCCAGCATTTT. Protein: CASRGPQAGQPQHF.

J is TRBJ1-6 and V is TRBV11-2, with D tentatively TRBD1 (5 bases). The V end lost 2 bases, the J end lost 11 bases, and 10 bases lay between the germline ends. The CDR3 is made up of 13 amino acids. CDR1 is SGHAT, CDR2 FQNNGV, per germline. The CDR3 DNA is TGTGCCAGCAGCTTATCCTCGGGGCCACCCCTCCACTTT. Its translation is CASSLSSGPPLHF.

The chain carries TRBV5-1 and TRBJ2-1; D not certain. Trimming removed 0 bases at V and 8 bases at J, with 12 bases between. Germline V gene sequence: CDR1 SGHRS, CDR2 YFSETQ. This CDR3 is built from 14 residues. The CDR3 protein is CASSLGSPRDEQFF. The CDR3 DNA sequence: TGCGCCAGCAGCTTGGGATCTCCTAGGGATGAGCAGTTCTTC.

V is TRBV11-3 and J is TRBJ2-1; D may match TRBD1 or TRBD2 (6 bases each). CDR1 and CDR2 from the germline V gene are SGHNT and YENEEA. Deletions cut 7 bases from V and 9 bases from J, with 7 bases between. The CDR3 runs to 10 residues. The CDR3 DNA reads as TGTGCCAGCAAGGGGGGTGAGCAGTTCTTC. Amino acid sequence: CASKGGEQFF.

The gene calls are TRBV10-3 and TRBJ2-1; 9 bases agree with TRBD2. The CDR3 is 15 amino acids. Unmatched junction bases numbered 12, after V lost 6 bases and J lost 9 bases. Germline CDR1 is ENHRY and CDR2 is SYGVKD. The DNA for the CDR3 is TGTGCCATCAGCGCCTTAGCGGGAGACGAGGTTGAGCAGTTCTTC. Translated, it gives CAISALAGDEVEQFF.

This chain links TRBV29-1 with TRBJ1-1; 7 bases fit TRBD1. The CDR3 runs to 12 residues. The V segment lost 4 bases and the J segment 5 bases; nucleotides outside the gene matches: 4. Germline loops: CDR1 SQVTM, CDR2 ANQGSEA. The CDR3 reads CSVAGGGTEAFF. The CDR3 DNA is TGCAGCGTTGCAGGGGGTGGGACTGAAGCTTTCTTT.

Points on this clone: A read error may account for a junction end that differs from germline. The same CDR3 is also encoded by other DNA sequences in this sample. V gene TRBV28 combines with J gene TRBJ1-2; 7 bases align to TRBD1. Looked up from germline, CDR1 is MDHEN and CDR2 is SYDVKM. The CDR3 extends over 15 amino acids. Written as DNA, the CDR3 is TGTGCTAGCAGTTCCCATGGGACAGCTAACTATGGCTACACCTTC. Amino acids: CASSSHGTANYGYTF.